Each of the 15 T cell receptor beta chains below was sequenced from the same sample in a study of beta chain features in type 1 diabetes. Sequenced material consisted of expressed TCRB transcripts (all of the isolated RNA was reverse transcribed). Sequencing used immunoSEQ multiplex PCR; TCRdb keeps in-frame clones, though not all of them. Among under 250,000 clones, 25% to 35% were seen once, and the ten largest hold approximately 4%. The sequencing sample was made of central memory CD4+ T cells from blood. The source of these receptors is a man in his thirties or forties in good health.

This clone has ten or more counts. The V and J genes are TRBV5-1 and TRBJ2-5, with 9 positions matching TRBD1. CDR3 length equals 17 residues. Germline V gene sequence: CDR1 SGHRS, CDR2 YFSETQ. V shed 6 bases and J 1 base; nucleotides not matched to a gene: 13. The CDR3 region has the DNA TGCGCCAGCAAGACCGGGACAGGGACACCCCTCCAAGAGACCCAGTACTTC. Amino acids: CASKTGTGTPLQETQYF.

The chain couples TRBV7-2 to TRBJ2-5; no firm D call. The assigned J gene may be wrong: the sequence end matches TRBJ2-7 better. The CDR3 totals 16 residues. Germline CDR1 and CDR2: SGHTA and FQGNSA. The CDR3 loop reads CASSLYINVGSYEQYF. The CDR3 DNA reads as TGTGCCAGCAGCCTATACATTAATGTGGGCTCCTACGAGCAGTACTTC.

This chain connects TRBV30 to TRBJ2-3; D might be TRBD2 (6 bases). Per the germline V gene, CDR1 is GTSNPN and CDR2 is SVGIG (reference sequence). This CDR3 is built from 12 residues. Trimming removed 8 bases at V and 6 bases at J, with 15 bases between. The CDR3 reads CARDWSGDTQYF. The CDR3 DNA follows: TGTGCCAGGGACTGGTCCGGGGATACGCAGTATTTT.

The V and J genes are TRBV10-3 and TRBJ2-3; 14 nucleotides agree with TRBD2. V dropped 6 bases and J dropped 6; count of bases not matched to a gene: 8. Germline values: CDR1 ENHRY, CDR2 SYGVKD. The CDR3 has 16 amino acids. The CDR3 DNA follows: TGTGCCATCAGCCCCGGACTAGCGGGGGGAGCGGATACGCAGTATTTT. Its protein product is CAISPGLAGGADTQYF.

V is TRBV13 and J is TRBJ2-2; tentative D call: TRBD1 (6 bases). The length of the CDR3 is 15 residues. V lost 5 bases to trimming and J lost 7 bases, with 17 bases between them. CDR1 is PRHDT, CDR2 FYEKMQ, per germline (reference sequence). Here the CDR3 DNA reads TGTGCCAGCAGCCAGAGGGACACCAGCCTCGGGGAGCTGTTTTTT. Its translation: CASSQRDTSLGELFF.

The gene calls are TRBV6-1 and TRBJ2-7, with 7 bases matching TRBD2. Germline CDR1 reads MNHNS; CDR2 reads SASEGT. V lost 4 bases and J lost 0; bases outside the gene matches: 18. The CDR3 loop spans 19 amino acids. Written as DNA, the CDR3 is TGTGCCAGCAGTGCCCTTGAAGCGGGACCCGACGGGGCCTCCTACGAGCAGTACTTC. Its protein is CASSALEAGPDGASYEQYF.

This clone was detected a few times. The chain links TRBV7-2 to TRBJ2-1; unclear D gene. Looked up from germline, CDR1 is SGHTA and CDR2 is FQGNSA. The V end lost 5 bases, the J end lost 8 bases, and 10 bases lay between the germline ends. This CDR3 contains 12 residues. This CDR3 is CASSTTRHEQFF. The DNA for the CDR3 is TGTGCCAGCAGCACTACCCGTCATGAGCAGTTCTTC.

Worth noting for this clone: One end of the junction is discordant with germline, which a read error may explain. The chain employs TRBV7-2 and TRBJ2-7; TRBD1 might be the D (5 bases). CDR1 SGHTA and CDR2 FQGNSA come from the germline V gene. This CDR3 has 14 amino acids. CDR3 region: CASSLKGSSDEQYF. The CDR3 DNA reads TGTGCCAGCAGCTTAAAGGGGTCCTCCGACGAGCAGTACTTC.

CDR3 loop: CASSLDGRAYEQYF. The CDR3 DNA sequence: TGTGCCAGCAGCTTAGACGGGAGGGCCTACGAGCAGTACTTC. This sequence joins TRBV7-2 and TRBJ2-7, with 8 bases lining up with TRBD2. Germline CDR1 reads SGHTA; CDR2 reads FQGNSA. The V and J ends lost 1 base and 2 bases, in that order; junction bases with no gene match: 1. This CDR3 region has 14 residues. The variable domain in full, completed from reference TRBV7-2 and TRBJ2-7, reads GAGVSQSPSNKVTEKGKDVELRCDPISGHTALYWYRQSLGQGLEFLIYFQGNSAPDKSGLPSDRFSAERTGGSVSTLTIQRTQQEDSAVYLCASSLDGRAYEQYFGPGTRLTVT.

The chain employs TRBV30 and TRBJ2-7; no firm D call. The V gene lost 1 base and the J gene lost 3 bases, with 10 bases spanning the gap. The CDR3 is made up of 13 amino acids. CDR1 and CDR2 (germline): GTSNPN, SVGIG (reference sequence). In DNA, the CDR3 is TGTGCCTGGAGTGCAGGCCCCCTCTACGAGCAGTACTTC. Encoded protein: CAWSAGPLYEQYF.

This clone has a handful of counts. DNA for the CDR3: TGCGCCAGCAGCTTGCAAGGTGGGGGGAACACTGAAGCTTTCTTT. Its translation: CASSLQGGGNTEAFF. V and J are TRBV5-1 and TRBJ1-1, with TRBD1 as a possible D gene (5 bases). Trimming left V 1 base short and J 1 base short, with 11 bases between. The CDR3 has 15 amino acids. CDR1 SGHRS and CDR2 YFSETQ come from the germline V gene.

The chain carries TRBV18 and TRBJ2-3, with 10 bases that match TRBD2. This CDR3 has 16 amino acids. Losses at the gene ends were 3 bases for V and 2 bases for J; bases not matched to a gene: 5. Germline CDR1 and CDR2: KGHSH and LQKENI. CDR3 bases: TGTGCCAGCTCACCCTGGACTAGCGGAAACACAGATACGCAGTATTTT. Translated: CASSPWTSGNTDTQYF.

This clone was seen only a few times. Written as DNA, the CDR3 is TGCAGCGTTGAAGATTATTGGGCGCGGGAGACCCAGTACTTC. Its translation: CSVEDYWARETQYF. The rearrangement links TRBV29-1 to TRBJ2-5, with unresolved D. Germline CDR1 and CDR2: SQVTM and ANQGSEA. The CDR3 is 14 residues long. Trimming cost V 0 bases and J 5 bases, with 13 bases left between them.

The J gene is TRBJ2-5, the V gene TRBV6-5, with TRBD1 identical over 8 bases. The germline V gene has CDR1 MNHEY and CDR2 SVGAGI. The CDR3 loop spans 13 amino acids. With 6 bases clipped from V and 2 bases from J, the junction kept 2 bases outside the gene matches. The DNA of the CDR3 is TGTGCCAGCAGGGGGACAGGACAAGAGACCCAGTACTTC. Translation gives CASRGTGQETQYF.

This clone was detected a few times. The chain joins TRBV30 to TRBJ2-3, with D perhaps being TRBD1 or TRBD2 (6 bases each). Germline loops: CDR1 GTSNPN, CDR2 SVGIG (reference sequence). Between the trimmed V and J ends, which lost 4 bases and 7 bases, there was a span of 21 bases. This CDR3 is 15 amino acids long. The CDR3 loop is CAWNPLTGAWYTQYF. Written as DNA, the CDR3 is TGTGCCTGGAACCCTCTCACGGGGGCCTGGTATACGCAGTATTTT.